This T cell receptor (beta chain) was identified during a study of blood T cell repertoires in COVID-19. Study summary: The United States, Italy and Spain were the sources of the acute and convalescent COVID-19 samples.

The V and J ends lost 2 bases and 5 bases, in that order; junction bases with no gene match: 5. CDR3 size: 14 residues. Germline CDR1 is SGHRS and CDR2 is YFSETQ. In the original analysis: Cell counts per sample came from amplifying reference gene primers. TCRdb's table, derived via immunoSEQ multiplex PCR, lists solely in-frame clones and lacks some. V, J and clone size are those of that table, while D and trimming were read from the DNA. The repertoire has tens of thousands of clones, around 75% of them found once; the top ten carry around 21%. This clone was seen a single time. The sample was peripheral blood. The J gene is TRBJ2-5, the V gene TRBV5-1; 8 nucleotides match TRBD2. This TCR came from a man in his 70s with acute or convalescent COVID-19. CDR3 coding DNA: TGCGCCAGCAGCTTAGGAGCGGGAGTTGAGACCCAGTACTTC. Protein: CASSLGAGVETQYF.